Listed below are T cell receptor beta chains from one sample, sequenced in a study of cytomegalovirus exposure and HLA in healthy donors. Here immunoSEQ multiplex PCR was the method, and the copy in TCRdb shows in-frame clones only, minus some. The sample contains hundreds of thousands of clones, 70% to 80% of which appear only once. Material: PBMCs. The receptors come from a woman in her fifties or sixties in good health and CMV-seropositive. Both conserved end residues are part of each CDR3. D genes are given only for firm matches. Clone sizes are given selectively: once, few, many, or a class where the clone is expanded.

V gene	clone size	CDR3 length	D gene	J gene	CDR3 DNA	CDR3 protein
TRBV18	-	14	-	TRBJ1-4	TGTGCCAGCTCACCACGAGGAGTTAATGAAAAACTGTTTTTT	CASSPRGVNEKLFF
TRBV4-2	-	19	TRBD2	TRBJ2-3	TGTGCCAGCAGCCAAGATCCCCCTAGCGGGGGGGATAGACTGGATACGCAGTATTTT	CASSQDPPSGGDRLDTQYF
TRBV12-5	few	16	-	TRBJ1-5	TGTGCTAGTGGTTTGAGGCAGGGAGGGAGCAATCAGCCCCAGCATTTT	CASGLRQGGSNQPQHF
TRBV18	-	12	-	TRBJ2-5	TGTGCCAGCTCATCATCAGGAGAGACCCAGTACTTC	CASSSSGETQYF
TRBV5-1	once	13	TRBD1	TRBJ2-5	TGCGCCAGCAGCGCCGGGACAGAAGAGACCCAGTACTTC	CASSAGTEETQYF
TRBV10-3	-	14	TRBD1	TRBJ2-7	TGTGCCATCACCCCCGGGACAGGGGAGGGCGAGCAGTACTTC	CAITPGTGEGEQYF
TRBV5-4	-	14	-	TRBJ2-1	TGTGCCAGCAGCTTGGATAGCGGATACAATGAGCAGTTCTTC	CASSLDSGYNEQFF
TRBV6-1	-	12	-	TRBJ1-5	TGTGCCAGCAGCCCCTCGGATCAGCCCCAGCATTTT	CASSPSDQPQHF
TRBV4-1	-	18	TRBD2	TRBJ2-3	TGCGCCAGCAGCCAAGGTTCAGCTAGCGGGAGACGTACAGATACGCAGTATTTT	CASSQGSASGRRTDTQYF
TRBV5-1	-	14	-	TRBJ2-5	TGCGCCAGCAGCTCGCGGGGAGGCCAAGAGACCCAGTACTTC	CASSSRGGQETQYF
TRBV5-1	-	15	-	TRBJ1-5	TGCGCCAGCAGTCGAGACGGGGTTGGCAATCAGCCCCAGCATTTT	CASSRDGVGNQPQHF